This TCR beta chain is from a study of Graves' ophthalmopathy and Graves' hyperthyroidism. The V segment lost 5 bases and the J segment 2 bases; nucleotides outside the gene matches: 7. Germline-derived CDR1 and CDR2 are MNHNS and SASEGT. There are 15 residues in the CDR3. Amplification of TCR beta CDR3 regions used RNA transcripts. After a first-round RT-PCR with HTBI primers, a second-round multiplex PCR was run. MiXCR, applied by TCRdb to the multiplex PCR reads, yields one record per CDR3 protein. Here the sample spans approximately 150,000 distinct CDR3 sequences, 35% to 50% being singletons. The material sequenced was peripheral blood. The chain is built from TRBV6-1 and TRBJ2-7, with TRBD1 identical over 9 bases. This TCR was sampled from a man aged 25-40 years with Graves' ophthalmopathy. CDR3 loop: CASSPNRDRAYEQYF. CDR3 bases: TGTGCCAGCAGTCCCAACCGGGACAGGGCCTACGAGCAGTACTTC.